This is a list of T cell receptor beta chains from one sample in a study of T-cell reconstitution after alpha-beta-depleted transplantation in children. TCRdb reprocessed the PCR reads with MiXCR, giving one entry per CDR3 protein. The table shows about 440,000 distinct CDR3 sequences, with approximately 42% occurring only once. The source was PBMCs, collected before TCRalphabeta/CD19-depleted stem cell transplant. Receptors were obtained from a girl aged 2 to 9 with aplastic anemia, due to receive a stem cell transplant. The CDR3 runs from the conserved cysteine through the conserved F or W. A D gene is named only where the DNA matches it firmly. Part of the rows lack a size; the others show once, few, many or a class for expanded clones.

V gene: TRBV5-1
D gene: TRBD1
clone size: NA
J gene: TRBJ1-4
CDR3 DNA: TGCGCCAGCAGCCCTAGACAGGGCGCCGCAACTAATGAAAAACTGTTTTTT
CDR3 protein: CASSPRQGAATNEKLFF

V gene: TRBV2
D gene: NA
clone size: NA
J gene: TRBJ2-3
CDR3 DNA: TGTGCCTTCTGCTTAAAGGCGTCGGGGAGGCCAGGGAAGGGAGATACGCAGTATTTT
CDR3 protein: CAFCLKASGRPGKGDTQYF

V gene: TRBV5-5
D gene: NA
clone size: NA
J gene: TRBJ2-7
CDR3 DNA: TGTGCCAGCATCCGGGGAGAGGGATTATACGAGCAGTACTTC
CDR3 protein: CASIRGEGLYEQYF

V gene: TRBV20-1
D gene: NA
clone size: NA
J gene: TRBJ2-3
CDR3 DNA: TGCAGTGCTAGAGATCAGGTCGCTAGGGGCTCCTTTGACACGCAGTATTTT
CDR3 protein: CSARDQVARGSFDTQYF

V gene: TRBV6-1
D gene: NA
clone size: NA
J gene: TRBJ2-3
CDR3 DNA: TGTGCCAGCACCTCCCGGGGGCTTACTAGCACAGATACGCAGTATTTT
CDR3 protein: CASTSRGLTSTDTQYF

V gene: TRBV5-6
D gene: NA
clone size: few
J gene: TRBJ2-7
CDR3 DNA: TGTGCCAGCAGCTTGGCCGTGAGGCCTTCCTACGAGCAGTACTTC
CDR3 protein: CASSLAVRPSYEQYF

V gene: TRBV5-1
D gene: TRBD1
clone size: NA
J gene: TRBJ2-7
CDR3 DNA: TGCGCCAGCAGCTTTTGGGACAGGGGGCTCGGGCAGTACTTC
CDR3 protein: CASSFWDRGLGQYF

V gene: TRBV28
D gene: TRBD1
clone size: NA
J gene: TRBJ2-5
CDR3 DNA: TGTGCCAGCAGTTTATTTTTTCAGGGGGCACGTGAGACCCAGTACTTC
CDR3 protein: CASSLFFQGARETQYF

V gene: TRBV28
D gene: TRBD1
clone size: NA
J gene: TRBJ2-1
CDR3 DNA: TGTGCCAGCAGTGGAAGGACAGGGTCGGGCAATGAGCAGTTCTTC
CDR3 protein: CASSGRTGSGNEQFF

V gene: TRBV20-1
D gene: NA
clone size: once
J gene: TRBJ2-7
CDR3 DNA: TGCAGTGCTAGCCCTAGGGGGGAGCCCTACGAGCAGTACTTC
CDR3 protein: CSASPRGEPYEQYF

V gene: TRBV7-6
D gene: TRBD1
clone size: NA
J gene: TRBJ1-4
CDR3 DNA: TGTGCCAGCAGCTTCAGGGCAGGGGGATACGAAAAACTGTTTTTT
CDR3 protein: CASSFRAGGYEKLFF

V gene: TRBV7-9
D gene: NA
clone size: NA
J gene: TRBJ2-7
CDR3 DNA: TGTGCCAGCAGCTTAGGTGGTACCGTCATCTACGAGCAGTACTTC
CDR3 protein: CASSLGGTVIYEQYF

V gene: TRBV5-1
D gene: NA
clone size: NA
J gene: TRBJ1-2
CDR3 DNA: TGCGCCAGCAGCCCGATGGGAGCTAACTATGGCTACACCTTC
CDR3 protein: CASSPMGANYGYTF

V gene: TRBV20-1
D gene: TRBD1
clone size: NA
J gene: TRBJ1-5
CDR3 DNA: TGCATTGCTAGAGGGGCGCAGGGGGCAATAAGGCAGCCCCAGCATTTT
CDR3 protein: CIARGAQGAIRQPQHF

V gene: TRBV6-1
D gene: TRBD2
clone size: NA
J gene: TRBJ2-3
CDR3 DNA: TGTGCCAGCAGTCCCGCCGGGAGGCCCGGAACAGATACGCAGTATTTT
CDR3 protein: CASSPAGRPGTDTQYF

V gene: TRBV20-1
D gene: NA
clone size: NA
J gene: TRBJ2-3
CDR3 DNA: TGCAGTGCTAGGGGGGAAGCAGATACGCAGTATTTT
CDR3 protein: CSARGEADTQYF

V gene: TRBV10-2
D gene: NA
clone size: NA
J gene: TRBJ2-2
CDR3 DNA: TGCGCCAGCAAAGGGGATCACGGGGAGCTGTTTTTT
CDR3 protein: CASKGDHGELFF

V gene: TRBV29-1
D gene: TRBD2
clone size: NA
J gene: TRBJ2-1
CDR3 DNA: TGCAGCGTTGGCGGTAGCGGGAGGGCTAATGAGCAGTTCTTC
CDR3 protein: CSVGGSGRANEQFF

V gene: TRBV4-1
D gene: TRBD2
clone size: NA
J gene: TRBJ2-3
CDR3 DNA: TGCGCCAGCAGCCTTGCGGAGACTAGCGGCCTCACAGATACGCAGTATTTT
CDR3 protein: CASSLAETSGLTDTQYF

V gene: TRBV30
D gene: TRBD2
clone size: once
J gene: TRBJ2-5
CDR3 DNA: TGTGCCTGGAACCCCCTTGGGCTAGCGGGCTCAGAGACCCAGTACTTC
CDR3 protein: CAWNPLGLAGSETQYF

V gene: TRBV12-3/TRBV12-4
D gene: NA
clone size: many
J gene: TRBJ2-1
CDR3 DNA: TGTGCCAGCGGACGCGGGGAGCAGTTCTTC
CDR3 protein: CASGRGEQFF

V gene: TRBV28
D gene: NA
clone size: NA
J gene: TRBJ1-2
CDR3 DNA: TGTGCCAGCGGTGGGACGAGGCCCGTAGTCGATGGCTACACCTTC
CDR3 protein: CASGGTRPVVDGYTF

V gene: TRBV7-3
D gene: NA
clone size: few
J gene: TRBJ2-3
CDR3 DNA: TGTGCCAGCAGCCCTGGGGGTGATCGCACAGATACGCAGTATTTT
CDR3 protein: CASSPGGDRTDTQYF

V gene: TRBV6-2/TRBV6-3
D gene: TRBD1
clone size: NA
J gene: TRBJ2-4
CDR3 DNA: TGTGCCAGCAGCCAAGGACAGGGAAGTAAAAACATTCAGTACTTC
CDR3 protein: CASSQGQGSKNIQYF

V gene: TRBV7-2
D gene: TRBD2
clone size: NA
J gene: TRBJ2-3
CDR3 DNA: TGTGCCAGCAGCTCCACCCCTAGCGGGAGGGCCTTAGATACGCAGTATTTT
CDR3 protein: CASSSTPSGRALDTQYF

V gene: TRBV12-3/TRBV12-4
D gene: NA
clone size: NA
J gene: TRBJ2-7
CDR3 DNA: TGTGCCAGCAGTGGGTCAATGGCGCAGGGGTATTCCGAGCAGTACTTC
CDR3 protein: CASSGSMAQGYSEQYF

V gene: TRBV10-3
D gene: TRBD2
clone size: few
J gene: TRBJ2-7
CDR3 DNA: TGTGCCACCCGACTAGCGGGAGGTGGCTCCTACGAGCAGTACTTC
CDR3 protein: CATRLAGGGSYEQYF

V gene: TRBV11-3
D gene: NA
clone size: NA
J gene: TRBJ1-1
CDR3 DNA: TGTGCTAACAAGCTTTGGGGGGGGGACACTGAAGCTTTCTTT
CDR3 protein: CANKLWGGDTEAFF

V gene: TRBV28
D gene: NA
clone size: NA
J gene: TRBJ1-1
CDR3 DNA: TGTGCCAGCAGCCCACGCGGGAGGGGAGCTTTCTTT
CDR3 protein: CASSPRGRGAFF

V gene: TRBV5-1
D gene: NA
clone size: NA
J gene: TRBJ2-7
CDR3 DNA: TGCGCCAGCAAGCCCACCTCTAACTCCTACGAGCAGTACTTC
CDR3 protein: CASKPTSNSYEQYF

V gene: TRBV20-1
D gene: NA
clone size: NA
J gene: TRBJ2-3
CDR3 DNA: TGCAGTGCTAGATGGAAGGGCCAGGATACGCAGTATTTT
CDR3 protein: CSARWKGQDTQYF

V gene: TRBV7-2
D gene: TRBD2
clone size: NA
J gene: TRBJ2-3
CDR3 DNA: TGTGCCAGCAGCCGTAGCGGGTTCACAGATACGCAGTATTTT
CDR3 protein: CASSRSGFTDTQYF

V gene: TRBV28
D gene: NA
clone size: NA
J gene: TRBJ2-7
CDR3 DNA: TGTGCCAGCAGTCCGCCTATAGGGGGTCCAACCTACGAGCAGTACTTC
CDR3 protein: CASSPPIGGPTYEQYF

V gene: TRBV3-1
D gene: TRBD2
clone size: NA
J gene: TRBJ2-1
CDR3 DNA: TGTGCCAGCAACGGACTAGCGGGAGGGCAGTTCTTC
CDR3 protein: CASNGLAGGQFF

V gene: TRBV6-2/TRBV6-3
D gene: NA
clone size: NA
J gene: TRBJ2-6
CDR3 DNA: TGTGCCAGCAGTTACCAACCCTCCGGGGCCAACGTCCTGACTTTC
CDR3 protein: CASSYQPSGANVLTF

V gene: TRBV27
D gene: TRBD1
clone size: once
J gene: TRBJ2-7
CDR3 DNA: TGTGCCAGCAGGGGGACAGGAGTCTACGAGCAGTACTTC
CDR3 protein: CASRGTGVYEQYF

V gene: TRBV7-3
D gene: NA
clone size: NA
J gene: TRBJ2-3
CDR3 DNA: TGTGCCAGCAGCTTAAACGGAGTAAGAGATACGCAGTATTTT
CDR3 protein: CASSLNGVRDTQYF

V gene: TRBV5-1
D gene: TRBD1
clone size: many
J gene: TRBJ1-6
CDR3 DNA: TGCGCCAGCAGCTGGGACAGGGTCGGGGCATCTCTCCACTTT
CDR3 protein: CASSWDRVGASLHF

V gene: TRBV12-3/TRBV12-4
D gene: NA
clone size: NA
J gene: TRBJ2-7
CDR3 DNA: TGTGCCAGCAGTATATCTATCTCCTACGAGCAGTACTTC
CDR3 protein: CASSISISYEQYF

V gene: TRBV6-1
D gene: TRBD2
clone size: few
J gene: TRBJ2-7
CDR3 DNA: TGTGCCAGCAGTGAGCTAGCGGGGGTCTCCTACGAGCAGTACTTC
CDR3 protein: CASSELAGVSYEQYF

V gene: TRBV20-1
D gene: NA
clone size: many
J gene: TRBJ2-2
CDR3 DNA: TGCAGTGCTAGAGATCCTATACAGTATTCGAACACCGGGGAGCTGTTTTTT
CDR3 protein: CSARDPIQYSNTGELFF

V gene: TRBV7-9
D gene: TRBD1
clone size: NA
J gene: TRBJ1-2
CDR3 DNA: TGTGCCAGCAGCCCGGACAGGGGGCGGCTCGATGGCTACACCTTC
CDR3 protein: CASSPDRGRLDGYTF

V gene: TRBV29-1
D gene: NA
clone size: NA
J gene: TRBJ2-1
CDR3 DNA: TGCAGCGTTGAAGATCTATTGTCGATGAGCTCCTACAATGAGCAGTTCTTC
CDR3 protein: CSVEDLLSMSSYNEQFF

V gene: TRBV5-4
D gene: NA
clone size: NA
J gene: TRBJ1-5
CDR3 DNA: TGTGCCAGCAGCTTCAGGGGTGCCTCAATCAGCGAGCCCCAGCATTTT
CDR3 protein: CASSFRGASISEPQHF

V gene: TRBV11-2
D gene: TRBD2
clone size: NA
J gene: TRBJ2-1
CDR3 DNA: TGTGCCAGCAGCTCGGGACTAGCGGGACTGGGGGACAATGAGCAGTTCTTC
CDR3 protein: CASSSGLAGLGDNEQFF

V gene: TRBV7-3
D gene: NA
clone size: NA
J gene: TRBJ2-6
CDR3 DNA: TGTGCCAGCAGCTTAACCGTTCGGGGGCTGGGGGCCAACGTCCTGACTTTC
CDR3 protein: CASSLTVRGLGANVLTF

V gene: TRBV10-3
D gene: NA
clone size: NA
J gene: TRBJ2-7
CDR3 DNA: TGTGCCATCACCGAGAGGCCAGGGGCCTACGAGCAGTACTTC
CDR3 protein: CAITERPGAYEQYF

V gene: TRBV15
D gene: NA
clone size: NA
J gene: TRBJ2-3
CDR3 DNA: TGTGCCACCAGCAGCACGACCCTAGTCGGCACAGATACGCAGTATTTT
CDR3 protein: CATSSTTLVGTDTQYF

V gene: TRBV11-3
D gene: TRBD2
clone size: NA
J gene: TRBJ2-1
CDR3 DNA: TGTGCCAGCAGCTCCCAGACTAGCGGGAGACGAAATGAGCAGTTCTTC
CDR3 protein: CASSSQTSGRRNEQFF